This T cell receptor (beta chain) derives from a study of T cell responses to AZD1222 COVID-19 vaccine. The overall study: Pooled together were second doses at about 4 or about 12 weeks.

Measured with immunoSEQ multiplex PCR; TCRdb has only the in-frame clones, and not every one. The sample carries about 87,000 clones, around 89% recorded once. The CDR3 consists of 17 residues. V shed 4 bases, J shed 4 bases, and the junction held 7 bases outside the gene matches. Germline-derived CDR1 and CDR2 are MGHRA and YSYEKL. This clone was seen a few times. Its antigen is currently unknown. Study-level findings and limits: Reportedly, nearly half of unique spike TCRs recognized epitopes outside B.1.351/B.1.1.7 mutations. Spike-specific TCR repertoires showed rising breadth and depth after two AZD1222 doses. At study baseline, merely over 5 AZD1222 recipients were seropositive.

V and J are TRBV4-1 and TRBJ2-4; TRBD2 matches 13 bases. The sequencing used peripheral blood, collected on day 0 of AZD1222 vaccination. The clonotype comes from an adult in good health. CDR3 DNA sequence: TGCGCCAGCAGCCGACTAGCGGGAGGTGAGAAGAAAAACATTCAGTACTTC. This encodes CASSRLAGGEKKNIQYF.